A single sample gave rise to the 10 T cell receptor gamma chains below, sequenced in a study of Vδ1+ human thymocytes. Study conclusions and caveats: Highly polyclonal TRG and TRD repertoires with Gaussian CDR3 length distributions appeared in thymus.

Sequences come from RNA converted to cDNA by reverse transcription. CDR3 amplicons came from multiplex PCR with pooled V-gene forward and constant-region reverse primers. With CATT, TCRdb re-called clones from the multiplex PCR reads. The sample has tens of thousands of gamma-chain clones; around 20% are singletons. The antigens these receptors bind are not known. Material: Vdelta1+ gamma-delta thymocytes from the thymus. As for subset: FACS-sorted CD3+ TCRalphabeta- TCRVdelta1+ TCRVdelta2- thymocytes. These receptors all stem from a girl in the first two years of life who had congenital heart surgery.

J is TRGJ1 or TRGJ2 and V is TRGV8. From germline, CDR1 is VENAVY and CDR2 YDSYNSRV. The junction had 10 bases not matched to a gene; V was cut back by 5 bases and J by 3 bases. The CDR3 spans 14 residues. In DNA, the CDR3 is TGTGCCACCTGGGCCAAGGGCCCTTATTATAAGAAACTCTTT. Residues: CATWAKGPYYKKLF.

The chain links TRGV3 to TRGJP2. CDR3 length: 16 amino acids. Looked up from germline, CDR1 is VTNTFY and CDR2 is YDVSTARD (reference sequence). V trimming: 3 bases; J trimming: 0 bases; junction bases outside the gene matches: 7. CDR3 sequence: CATWDSLYSSDWIKTF. The CDR3 DNA sequence: TGTGCCACCTGGGACTCCCTATATAGTAGTGATTGGATCAAGACGTTT.

This clone came up a few times. The chain uses TRGV3 and TRGJ1 or TRGJ2. The V gene end was trimmed by 0 bases and the J gene end by 3 bases; junction bases not matched to a gene: 8. The CDR3 consists of 15 residues. From germline, CDR1 is VTNTFY and CDR2 YDVSTARD (reference sequence). The CDR3 region has the DNA TGTGCCACCTGGGACAGGCCCGGGGTTTATTATAAGAAACTCTTT. Amino acids: CATWDRPGVYYKKLF.

The rearrangement joins TRGV3 to TRGJ1 or TRGJ2. The J segment lost 16 bases and the V segment lost 0 bases, leaving 12 bases of the junction unmatched. This CDR3 contains 12 residues. Looked up from germline, CDR1 is VTNTFY and CDR2 is YDVSTARD (reference sequence). The CDR3 DNA sequence: TGTGCCACCTGGGACAGGCTGGGACCGAAGCTCTTT. Its protein product is CATWDRLGPKLF.

A note on this clone: A much more abundant neighbour one base away suggests this may be a read error. This sequence joins TRGV2 and TRGJP2. The V gene's germline CDR1 is EGSNGY and CDR2 YDSYNSKV. J gave up 4 bases and V 1 base, and 3 bases lay outside the gene matches. There are 14 residues in the CDR3. For the CDR3, the DNA is TGTGCCACCTGGGACGGAACTAGTGATTGGATCAAGACGTTT. Translation: CATWDGTSDWIKTF.

V is TRGV2 and J is TRGJ1 or TRGJ2. Germline V gives CDR1 EGSNGY, CDR2 YDSYNSKV. J lost 6 bases, V lost 0 bases, and 8 bases had no gene match. This CDR3 contains 14 residues. CDR3 in amino acids: CATWDGRGRYKKLF. The CDR3 DNA follows: TGTGCCACCTGGGACGGGCGTGGTCGTTATAAGAAACTCTTT.

This clone has a handful of counts. The chain has TRGV4 and TRGJ1 or TRGJ2. This CDR3 is built from 12 residues. CDR1 and CDR2 from the germline V gene are EGSTGY and YDSYTSSV. Germline trimming cut 0 bases from V and 12 bases from J; bases unmatched to any gene: 8. The CDR3 sequence is CATWDGPRWKLF. The CDR3 coding sequence is TGTGCCACCTGGGATGGGCCCCGATGGAAACTCTTT.

V and J are TRGV9 and TRGJ1 or TRGJ2. Trimming at V came to 1 base and at J to 1 base, leaving 7 bases not matched to a gene. Looked up from germline, CDR1 is GITISATS and CDR2 is ISYDGTV (reference sequence). The CDR3 has 15 residues. The CDR3 coding sequence is TGTGCCTTGTGGGAGGTCCTGGCAAATTATTATAAGAAACTCTTT. Amino acid sequence: CALWEVLANYYKKLF.

The chain uses TRGV9 and TRGJP2. CDR1 is GITISATS and CDR2 is ISYDGTV in the germline V gene (reference sequence). CDR3 size: 14 residues. Losses at the gene ends were 2 bases for V and 7 bases for J; bases not matched to a gene: 7. The CDR3 sequence: CALWEAQNDWIKTF. The CDR3 nucleotides read TGTGCCTTGTGGGAGGCGCAAAATGATTGGATCAAGACGTTT.

On this clone: The same CDR3 also results from other DNA sequences found in this sample. The chain uses TRGV3 and TRGJ1 or TRGJ2. V trimming: 0 bases; J trimming: 7 bases; junction bases outside the gene matches: 6. CDR1 and CDR2 (germline): VTNTFY, YDVSTARD (reference sequence). This CDR3 is 13 amino acids long. In DNA form, the CDR3 reads TGTGCCACCTGGGACAGGCCGGCCTATAAGAAACTCTTT. This codes for CATWDRPAYKKLF.